This T cell receptor beta chain originates from a study of T-cell memory formation after mild COVID-19. Across the study: Among the donors, TCR clusters were largely specific to each donor.

Overall study findings and caveats: The study found balanced CD4/CD8 in clones contracting day 15 to 85 and a CD4+ lean in later expanders.

Details on this clonotype: Its antigen is unknown.

5'RACE primed at constant segments yielded TCR alpha and TCR beta cDNA libraries bearing sample barcodes and UMIs. TCRdb recomputed calls from the 5' RACE reads with MiXCR, one row per CDR3 protein. This sample yields roughly 190,000 distinct CDR3 sequences, of which roughly a tenth are seen a single time; just over 3% belongs to the top ten. Sequenced input: PBMCs or a T cell subset sorted from them (not recorded which). The sequence derives from a man younger than 30 who had mild COVID-19 (a few samples of this study predate the infection). Cell type and time point are not known.

The CDR3 DNA sequence: TGTGCCAGCAGTCTTCCATGGACAGGGGGAATCCACTTT. It specifies CASSLPWTGGIHF. The chain combines TRBV27 with TRBJ1-6; 10 bases line up with TRBD1. V lost 5 bases, J lost 17 bases, and 9 bases stayed unmatched. CDR1 and CDR2 from the germline V gene are MNHEY and SMNVEV (reference sequence). The CDR3 is 13 amino acids.